Below, 2 T cell receptor beta chains from the same sample are listed, as sequenced in a study of siplizumab effects on memory and regulatory T cells. The data were produced by immunoSEQ multiplex PCR, yet TCRdb's version contains in-frame clones alone and is incomplete. This sample has roughly 100,000 clones, with 93% found just once. The specimen was Tregs sorted from blood. Receptor source: a human donor in good health.

The rearrangement joins TRBV5-1 to TRBJ1-2; 8 nucleotides agree with TRBD1. This CDR3 contains 15 residues. CDR1 is SGHRS and CDR2 is YFSETQ in the germline V gene. J gave up 4 bases and V 4 bases, and 9 bases lay outside the gene matches. The CDR3 bases are TGCGCCAGCAGCCGTACAGGGGGGAAAGGCTATGGCTACACCTTC. This codes for CASSRTGGKGYGYTF.

J is TRBJ1-2 and V is TRBV5-6; the D gene is possibly TRBD1 (5 bases). V lost 4 bases and J lost 5, with 15 bases in between. There are 14 residues in the CDR3. CDR1 and CDR2 from the germline V gene are SGHDT and YYEEEE. The CDR3 spells CASSPGTPGYGYTF. CDR3 DNA sequence: TGTGCCAGCAGCCCGGGGACCCCGGGATATGGCTACACCTTC.